This T cell receptor (beta chain) was retrieved from a study of T cell responses to AZD1222 COVID-19 vaccine listed by TCRdb under 2021. In terms of the full investigation: TCR sequencing covered more than 230 trial participants: 207 given two doses of AZD1222 and approximately 26 given two doses of MenACWY control vaccine. Enrollment into the trials was organized by age into subgroups of 18-55, 56-69 and 70-plus years, and those subgroups contained roughly 150, 30 and 60 TCR-sequenced participants, respectively. Overall study outcomes, separate from this receptor: Epitopes outside the regions mutated in the B.1.351 and B.1.1.7 variants were reportedly recognized by nearly half of the unique spike-specific TCRs. Conclusions about previously exposed vaccinees were limited because only six AZD1222 recipients were SARS-CoV-2 seropositive at baseline. After two AZD1222 doses, spike-specific TCR breadth and depth were significantly higher than at day 0 and than in MenACWY recipients. The whole spike protein was spanned by vaccine-associated CD4 TCRs, and dominant responses were seen in regions 160-218 and 743-854. Because no samples from the day 14 peak response were available, repertoires could be characterized only after the peak T cell response. Most participants were white British and females outnumbered males, and the authors suggested that clonal diversity may have been underestimated. In the small 56-69-year group, the increase in depth fell short of significance, most likely because of low power.

V is trimmed back by 4 bases and J by 3 bases, and the junction contains 11 bases that no gene match accounts for. Sequences SGHVS (CDR1) and FQNEAQ (CDR2) are obtained from the germline V gene. There are 16 amino acids in the CDR3, from cysteine to phenylalanine inclusive. Only the CDR3 part of the read is kept: 48 bases, read in frame from the first base. Explained via the paper, the time point label denotes: about 28 days (+/-7) after the second vaccine dose. AZD1222 recipients whose second dose came at about 4 weeks and those whose second dose came at about 12 weeks were combined into one group, since spike-specific TCR depth and breadth did not differ between the two schedules. The vaccinee samples were drawn from two UK trials, COV001 and COV002, one of which was a single-blind randomized controlled phase 2/3 trial testing AZD1222 (ChAdOx1 nCoV-19) in healthy adults. For TCRbeta chain sequencing, PBMC samples were collected from trial participants at day 0 and at day 28 after the second dose.

In the case of this clone: This receptor's antigen is unknown. No much larger clone exists at a distance of one base, and base qualities are not known.

The CDR3 regions of human TCRbeta chains were subjected to immunosequencing. Concerning the study's data processing: Repertoire TCRs were checked for matches against a reference library of SARS-CoV-2-specific TCRs that had been generated using the MIRA antigen-specificity platform. Breadth meant the fraction of unique TCRs that were SARS-CoV-2-associated, whereas depth meant the fraction of total T cells that were SARS-CoV-2-associated. Using the MIRA data, every spike-specific TCR was mapped to the spike region that the TCR reacted to and assigned to either a CD4 or a CD8 class. Log10-transformed breadth and depth values were compared by one-way ANOVA with Sidak's multiple comparisons tests. TCRdb provides this immuneACCESS table in a form limited to in-frame rearrangements. Some clones are lacking; in checked studies, under half of them reflect an unresolved V gene, and why the rest are absent is not known. The V and J calls and clone size come from that table; D and trimming were worked out from the DNA. For this sample there are roughly 160,000 clones; approximately 90% appear just once. The biggest ten clones account for around 1.3% of the sample.

This sample comprised peripheral blood, obtained 28 days after the second AZD1222 dose. Rearrangement joined TRBV7-8 to TRBJ2-7; 8 bases in the middle match TRBD2. The TCR sequence derives from an adult who received the AZD1222 COVID-19 vaccine. The bases read TGTGCCAGCAGCTCCACCGGGACTAGGGCGAGCTACGAGCAGTACTTC. Translated, this gives CASSSTGTRASYEQYF.